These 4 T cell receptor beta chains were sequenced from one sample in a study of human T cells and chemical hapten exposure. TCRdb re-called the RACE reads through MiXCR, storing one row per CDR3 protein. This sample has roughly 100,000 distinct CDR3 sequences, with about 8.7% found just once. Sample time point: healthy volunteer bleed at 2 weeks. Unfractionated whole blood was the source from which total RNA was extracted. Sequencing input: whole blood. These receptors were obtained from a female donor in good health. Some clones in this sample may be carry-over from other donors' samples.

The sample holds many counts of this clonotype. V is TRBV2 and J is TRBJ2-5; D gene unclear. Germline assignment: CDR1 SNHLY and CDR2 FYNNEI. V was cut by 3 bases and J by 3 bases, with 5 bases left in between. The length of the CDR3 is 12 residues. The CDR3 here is CASSEVEETQYF. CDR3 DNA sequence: TGTGCCAGCAGTGAGGTGGAAGAGACCCAGTACTTC.

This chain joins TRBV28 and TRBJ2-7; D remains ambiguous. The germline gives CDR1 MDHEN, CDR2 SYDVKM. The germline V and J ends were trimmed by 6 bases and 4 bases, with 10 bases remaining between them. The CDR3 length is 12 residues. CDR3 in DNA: TGTGCCAGCAGCAACCTGGGGTACGAGCAGTACTTC. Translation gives CASSNLGYEQYF.

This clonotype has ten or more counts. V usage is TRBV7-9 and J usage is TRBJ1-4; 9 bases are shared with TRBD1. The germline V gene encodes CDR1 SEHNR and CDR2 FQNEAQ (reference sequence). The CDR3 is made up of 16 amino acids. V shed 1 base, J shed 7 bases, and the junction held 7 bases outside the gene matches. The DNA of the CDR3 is TGTGCCAGCAGCTTAGAGGCGGGACAGGGAATTGAAAAACTGTTTTTT. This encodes CASSLEAGQGIEKLFF.

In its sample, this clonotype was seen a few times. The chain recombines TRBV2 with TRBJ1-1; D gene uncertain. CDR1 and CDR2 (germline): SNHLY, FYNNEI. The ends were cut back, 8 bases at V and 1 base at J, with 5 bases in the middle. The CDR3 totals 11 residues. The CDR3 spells CASWENTEAFF. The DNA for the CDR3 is TGTGCCAGCTGGGAGAACACTGAAGCTTTCTTT.